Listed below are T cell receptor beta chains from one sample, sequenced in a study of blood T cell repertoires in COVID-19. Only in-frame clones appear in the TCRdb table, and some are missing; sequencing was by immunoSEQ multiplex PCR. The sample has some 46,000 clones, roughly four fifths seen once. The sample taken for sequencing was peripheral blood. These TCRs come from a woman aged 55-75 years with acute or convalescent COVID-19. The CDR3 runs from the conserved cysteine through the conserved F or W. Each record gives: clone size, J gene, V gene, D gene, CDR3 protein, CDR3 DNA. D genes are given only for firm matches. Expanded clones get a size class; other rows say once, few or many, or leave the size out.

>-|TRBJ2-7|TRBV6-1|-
CASSEALQYNEQYF
TGTGCCAGCAGTGAAGCCCTCCAGTATAACGAGCAGTACTTC
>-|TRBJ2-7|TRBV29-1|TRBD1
CSVAAGGYEQYF
TGCAGCGTTGCGGCAGGGGGCTACGAGCAGTACTTC
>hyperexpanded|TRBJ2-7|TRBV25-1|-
CASSEWGGPTYEQYF
TGTGCCAGCAGTGAATGGGGAGGCCCCACCTACGAGCAGTACTTC
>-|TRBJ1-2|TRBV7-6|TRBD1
CASSSGTGSGYTF
TGTGCCAGCAGCTCCGGGACAGGGAGCGGCTACACCTTC
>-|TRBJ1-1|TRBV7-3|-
CASSHSGQNTEAFF
TGTGCCAGCAGCCATTCGGGACAGAACACTGAAGCTTTCTTT
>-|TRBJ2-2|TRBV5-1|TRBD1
CASSLQGVTGELFF
TGCGCCAGCAGCCTACAGGGGGTCACCGGGGAGCTGTTTTTT
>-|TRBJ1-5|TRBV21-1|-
CASIPTAGSNQPQHF
TGTGCCAGCATTCCGACAGCGGGGTCCAACCAGCCCCAGCATTTT
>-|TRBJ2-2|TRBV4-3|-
CASSQDLRGHGELFF
TGCGCCAGCAGCCAAGATCTCAGGGGCCACGGGGAGCTGTTTTTT
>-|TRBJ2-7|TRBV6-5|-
CASSRPSSYEQYF
TGTGCCAGCTCTCGACCTAGCTCCTACGAGCAGTACTTC
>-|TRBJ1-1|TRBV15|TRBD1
CATSRPTGMNTEAFF
TGTGCCACCAGCAGACCGACAGGGATGAACACTGAAGCTTTCTTT
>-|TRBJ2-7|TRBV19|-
CASGPGSYEQYF
TGTGCCTCGGGCCCGGGGTCCTACGAGCAGTACTTC
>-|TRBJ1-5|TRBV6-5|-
CASGLGRGQPQHF
TGTGCCAGCGGTTTGGGGCGCGGTCAGCCCCAGCATTTT
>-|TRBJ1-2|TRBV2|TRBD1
CASAGTVSNYGYTF
TGTGCCAGCGCCGGGACAGTATCTAACTATGGCTACACCTTC
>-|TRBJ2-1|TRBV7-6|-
CASSLGTRGSYNEQFF
TGTGCCAGCAGCTTAGGAACGCGGGGTTCCTACAATGAGCAGTTCTTC
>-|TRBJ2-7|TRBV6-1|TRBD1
CASSDGGTGPYEQYF
TGTGCCAGCAGTGATGGGGGGACAGGCCCCTACGAGCAGTACTTC
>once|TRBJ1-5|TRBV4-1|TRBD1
CASSQGGGTLHHGLAQHF
TGCGCCAGCAGCCAAGGAGGGGGCACCCTTCATCATGGGTTGGCCCAGCATTTT
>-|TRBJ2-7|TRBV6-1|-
CASSDLWGQTYEQYF
TGTGCCAGCAGTGACCTCTGGGGGCAGACCTACGAGCAGTACTTC
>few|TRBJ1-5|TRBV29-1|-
CSVEDVTRSQPQHF
TGCAGCGTAGAAGACGTCACGAGGAGTCAGCCCCAGCATTTT
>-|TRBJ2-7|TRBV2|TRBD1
CAITGTDSYEQYF
TGTGCCATAACCGGGACAGACTCCTACGAGCAGTACTTC
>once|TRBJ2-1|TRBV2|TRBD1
CASSSHVDRDNEQFF
TGTGCCAGCAGTTCGCATGTGGACAGGGACAATGAGCAGTTCTTC
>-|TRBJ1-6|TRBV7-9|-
CASSLVGQSSYNSPLHF
TGTGCCAGCAGCTTAGTAGGACAGAGCTCCTATAATTCACCCCTCCACTTT
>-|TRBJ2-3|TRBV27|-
CASRLGLRLTDTQYF
TGTGCCAGCAGATTAGGGCTCCGGTTGACAGATACGCAGTATTTT
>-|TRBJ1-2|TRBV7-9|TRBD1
CASSSTGVYGYTF
TGTGCCAGCAGTTCTACAGGGGTGTATGGCTACACCTTC
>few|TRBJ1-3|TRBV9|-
CASSTTVGAGNTIYF
TGTGCCAGCAGCACGACAGTTGGGGCTGGAAACACCATATATTTT
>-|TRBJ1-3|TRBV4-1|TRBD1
CASSQDSTGVYGNTIYF
TGCGCCAGCAGCCAAGATTCAACAGGGGTGTACGGAAACACCATATATTTT
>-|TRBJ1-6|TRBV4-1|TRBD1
CASSRPETGDPNSPLHF
TGCGCCAGCAGCCGACCTGAGACAGGGGACCCTAATTCACCCCTCCACTTT
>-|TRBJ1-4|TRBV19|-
CASSMDSGLAEKLFF
TGTGCCAGTAGTATGGACTCGGGGTTAGCGGAAAAACTGTTTTTT
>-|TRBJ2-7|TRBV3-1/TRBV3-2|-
CASSPLAGLSYEQYF
TGTGCCAGCAGCCCCCTAGCAGGACTATCCTACGAGCAGTACTTC
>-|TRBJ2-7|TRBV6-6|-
CASSYGQTYEQYF
TGTGCCAGCAGTTACGGGCAGACCTACGAGCAGTACTTC
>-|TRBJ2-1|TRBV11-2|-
CASTISRGEQFF
TGTGCCAGCACCATATCCAGGGGTGAGCAGTTCTTC
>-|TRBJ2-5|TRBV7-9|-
CASSHGTPYIQETQYF
TGTGCCAGCAGCCACGGGACTCCCTATATTCAAGAGACCCAGTACTTC
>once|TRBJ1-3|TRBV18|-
CASSLDSPISGNTIYF
TGTGCCAGCTCACTAGACAGCCCTATCTCTGGAAACACCATATATTTT
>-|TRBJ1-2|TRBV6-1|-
CASSDQGLKGYTF
TGTGCCAGCAGTGACCAGGGGTTGAAGGGCTACACCTTC
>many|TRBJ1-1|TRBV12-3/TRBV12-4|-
CASRPSETEAFF
TGTGCCAGCAGACCCAGCGAGACTGAAGCTTTCTTT
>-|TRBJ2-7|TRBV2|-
CASSFLRGGSSYEQYF
TGTGCCAGCAGTTTTCTTAGGGGGGGGAGTTCCTACGAGCAGTACTTC
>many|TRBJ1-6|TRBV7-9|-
CASSPGSSYNSPLHF
TGTGCCAGCAGCCCCGGGAGCTCCTATAATTCACCCCTCCACTTT
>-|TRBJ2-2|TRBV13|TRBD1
CASSSSGTGKRELFF
TGTGCCAGCAGCTCCTCCGGGACAGGGAAGCGGGAGCTGTTTTTT
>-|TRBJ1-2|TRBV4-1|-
CASSQDPGSGYTF
TGCGCCAGCAGCCAAGATCCAGGGTCTGGCTACACCTTC
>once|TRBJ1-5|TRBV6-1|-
CASSDATGEPNQPQHF
TGTGCCAGCAGTGACGCGACGGGGGAACCCAATCAGCCCCAGCATTTT
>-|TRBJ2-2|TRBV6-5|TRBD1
CASSTQGARAGELFF
TGTGCCAGCAGTACTCAGGGGGCGCGCGCCGGGGAGCTGTTTTTT
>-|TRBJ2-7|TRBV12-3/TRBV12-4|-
CASSSRRRGEQYF
TGTGCCAGCAGTTCTAGGAGAAGGGGCGAGCAGTACTTC
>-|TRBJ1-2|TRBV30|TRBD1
CAWSAAGGSNYGYTF
TGTGCCTGGAGTGCAGCAGGGGGCTCTAACTATGGCTACACCTTC
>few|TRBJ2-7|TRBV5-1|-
CASSLGVRGPSYEQYF
TGCGCCAGCAGCTTGGGTGTGCGGGGCCCCTCCTACGAGCAGTACTTC
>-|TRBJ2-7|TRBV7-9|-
CASSLVSGYEQYF
TGTGCCAGCAGCTTAGTATCGGGCTACGAGCAGTACTTC
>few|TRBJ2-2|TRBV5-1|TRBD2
CASSRASGTSTGELFF
TGCGCCAGCAGCCGCGCCTCCGGGACTAGCACCGGGGAGCTGTTTTTT
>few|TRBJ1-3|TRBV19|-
CASSSHSPSSGNTIYF
TGTGCCAGTAGTAGCCACTCCCCTTCCTCTGGAAACACCATATATTTT
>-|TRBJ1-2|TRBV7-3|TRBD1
CASSSAGQVDYTF
TGTGCCAGCAGCTCTGCGGGACAGGTGGACTACACCTTC
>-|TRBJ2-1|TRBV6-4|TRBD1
CASSEFGTGHNEQFF
TGTGCCAGCAGTGAATTTGGGACAGGACACAATGAGCAGTTCTTC
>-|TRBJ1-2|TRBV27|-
CASSWGPRGSGYTF
TGTGCCAGCAGTTGGGGCCCCCGGGGGTCTGGCTACACCTTC
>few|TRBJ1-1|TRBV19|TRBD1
CASSGRTGGSRPTEAFF
TGTGCCAGTAGTGGCAGGACAGGGGGCTCTCGTCCCACTGAAGCTTTCTTT
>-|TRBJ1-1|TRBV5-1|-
CASSLGAAEAFF
TGCGCCAGCAGCTTGGGGGCCGCTGAAGCTTTCTTT
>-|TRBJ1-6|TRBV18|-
CASSSTGGDSPLHF
TGTGCCAGCTCATCGACAGGCGGAGATTCACCCCTCCACTTT
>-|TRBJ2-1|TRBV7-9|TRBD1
CASSHRQGAEGEQFF
TGTGCCAGCAGCCACAGACAGGGGGCCGAGGGTGAGCAGTTCTTC
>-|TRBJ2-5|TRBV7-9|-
CASSQFFGGSRETQYF
TGTGCCAGCAGCCAATTCTTTGGTGGGAGTCGAGAGACCCAGTACTTC
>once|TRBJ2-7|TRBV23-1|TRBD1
CASSQSSGGYEQYF
TGCGCCAGCAGTCAATCATCAGGGGGCTACGAGCAGTACTTC
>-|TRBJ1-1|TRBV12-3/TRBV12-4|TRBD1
CASTLQGAAEAFF
TGTGCCAGCACCCTACAGGGGGCAGCTGAAGCTTTCTTT
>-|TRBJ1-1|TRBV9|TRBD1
CASSDLGQGRDTEAFF
TGTGCCAGCAGCGACTTGGGACAGGGAAGGGACACTGAAGCTTTCTTT